This record covers a single T cell receptor (beta chain). Its cognate antigen has yet to be identified. Per-nucleotide qualities are absent, and no much larger clonotype sits a single base away. Between the V and J ends, shortened by 5 bases and 5 bases respectively, the junction contains 14 bases. CDR1 SGHRS and CDR2 YFSETQ are derived from the germline V gene. The CDR3 goes from the cysteine to the phenylalanine over 14 residues. The read is trimmed to its CDR3 DNA, 42 bases read in frame from base 1. The immunoSEQ Assay, a bias-controlled multiplex PCR, was used to amplify TCRbeta CDR3 regions from genomic DNA. As for how the authors treated the data: The number of nucleated cells in each sample was estimated from the amplification of reference gene primers within the assay. Sequence reads were collapsed and filtered to measure the absolute abundance of every unique TCRbeta CDR3 rearrangement. For each sample, productive Simpson clonality was calculated by taking the square root of Simpson's diversity index across productive rearrangements. Imported from immuneACCESS, the table was reduced by TCRdb to in-frame sequences with V and J called. These copies leave out some clones; in studies compared against another copy, an unresolved V gene accounts for under half, and the cause of the remainder is not known. Clone size and V and J calls were adopted from that table, with D and trimming inferred from the DNA. This sample gives around 20,000 clones in total; almost 85% of them show up just once. Of the sample, 2.5% to 4% falls within the top ten clones.

Collaborating institutions collected whole blood in K2EDTA tubes following their own protocols. For TCRbeta analysis, collaborators shipped samples in one of three forms: frozen whole blood, isolated PBMCs, or DNA extracted from either of those sample types. This entry comes from a study of blood T cell repertoires in COVID-19 (TCRdb year 2020). Looking at the study overall: The collaborator samples originated in the United States, Italy and Spain and spanned the acute and convalescent phases of COVID-19. The prospective study material was composed of cDNA or gDNA derived from T cells, B-cell-depleted T cells, or PBMCs. Deeply sampled blood TCRbeta repertoires from subjects exposed to, actively infected with, or recovered from COVID-19 were included in the dataset. The samples were drawn from the first 160 participants of the ongoing ImmuneRACE study and from 1,254 subjects provided by 6 global collaborators. Nearly every sample came with metadata listing a de-identified subject ID, COVID-19 status, age in years and sex. Where HLA class I and class II types were available, the types were taken from metadata supplied by the sample provider, not from assay-based typing. The repertoires were made available in a free public database intended to serve as a resource for research on the immune response to SARS-CoV-2. Results and caveats for the whole study, not just this receptor: How much clinical and demographic metadata was included differed by source and by participant, and the metadata was provided uncurated.

The specimen was peripheral blood. This TCR was sampled from a man aged 35-49 years with acute or convalescent COVID-19. The rearranged chain carries TRBV5-1 and TRBJ2-1; the D gene is possibly TRBD2, with 6 bases matching. The nucleotide sequence reads as follows: TGCGCCAGCAGGAGGGACTTATTGAACAATGAGCAGTTCTTC. Its product reads: CASRRDLLNNEQFF. With all but the CDR3 taken from the reference TRBV5-1 and TRBJ2-1 genes, the full variable domain is: KAGVTQTPRYLIKTRGQQVTLSCSPISGHRSVSWYQQTPGQGLQFLFEYFSETQRNKGNFPGRFSGRQFSNSRSEMNVSTLELGDSALYLCASRRDLLNNEQFFGPGTRLTVL.